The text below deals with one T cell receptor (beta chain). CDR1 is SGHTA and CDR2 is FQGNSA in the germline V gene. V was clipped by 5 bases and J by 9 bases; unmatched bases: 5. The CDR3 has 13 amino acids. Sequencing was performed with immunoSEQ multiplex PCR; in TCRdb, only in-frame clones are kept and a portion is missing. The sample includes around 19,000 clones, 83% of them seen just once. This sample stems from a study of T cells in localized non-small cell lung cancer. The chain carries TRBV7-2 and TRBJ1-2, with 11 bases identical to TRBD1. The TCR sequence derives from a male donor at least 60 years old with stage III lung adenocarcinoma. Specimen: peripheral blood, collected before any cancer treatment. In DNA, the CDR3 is TGTGCCAGCAGCCCCGGGACAGGGGGTAGCTACACCTTC. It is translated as CASSPGTGGSYTF.